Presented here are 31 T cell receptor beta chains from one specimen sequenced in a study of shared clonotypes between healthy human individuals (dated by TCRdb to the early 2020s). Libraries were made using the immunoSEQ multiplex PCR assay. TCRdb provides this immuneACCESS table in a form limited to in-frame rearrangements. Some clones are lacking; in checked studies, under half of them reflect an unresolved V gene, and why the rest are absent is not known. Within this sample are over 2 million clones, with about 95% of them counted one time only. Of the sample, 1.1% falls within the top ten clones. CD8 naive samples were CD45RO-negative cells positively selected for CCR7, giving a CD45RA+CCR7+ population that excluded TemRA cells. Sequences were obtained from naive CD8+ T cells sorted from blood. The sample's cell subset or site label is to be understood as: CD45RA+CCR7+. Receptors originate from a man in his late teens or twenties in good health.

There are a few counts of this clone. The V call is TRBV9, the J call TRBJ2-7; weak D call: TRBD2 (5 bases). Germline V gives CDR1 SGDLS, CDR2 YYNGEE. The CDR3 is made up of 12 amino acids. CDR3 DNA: TGTCCGGGCCTAGCCGAAACCTACGAGCAGTACTTC. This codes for CPGLAETYEQYF. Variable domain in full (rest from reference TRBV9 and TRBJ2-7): DSGVTQTPKHLITATGQRVTLRCSPRSGDLSVYWYQQSLDQGLQFLIQYYNGEERAKGNILERFSAQQFPDLHSELNLSSLELGDSALYFCPGLAETYEQYFGPGTRLTVT.

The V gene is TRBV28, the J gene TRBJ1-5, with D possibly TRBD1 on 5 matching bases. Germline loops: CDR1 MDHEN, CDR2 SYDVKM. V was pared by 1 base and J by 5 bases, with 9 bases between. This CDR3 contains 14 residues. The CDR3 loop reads CASSLLRGYQPQHF. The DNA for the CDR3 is TGTGCCAGCAGTTTATTGAGGGGCTATCAGCCCCAGCATTTT.

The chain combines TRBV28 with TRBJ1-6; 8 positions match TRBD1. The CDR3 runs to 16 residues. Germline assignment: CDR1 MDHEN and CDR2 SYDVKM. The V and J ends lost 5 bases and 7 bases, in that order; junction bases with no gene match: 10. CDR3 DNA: TGTGCCAGCAGTCTCGGGACAGGACTAATGAATTCACCCCTCCACTTT. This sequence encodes CASSLGTGLMNSPLHF.

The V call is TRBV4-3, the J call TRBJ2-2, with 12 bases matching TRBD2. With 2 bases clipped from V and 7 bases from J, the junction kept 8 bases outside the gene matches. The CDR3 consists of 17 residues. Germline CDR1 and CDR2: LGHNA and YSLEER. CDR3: CASSQSPLAGGGGELFF. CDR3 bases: TGCGCCAGCAGCCAATCGCCACTAGCGGGAGGTGGCGGGGAGCTGTTTTTT.

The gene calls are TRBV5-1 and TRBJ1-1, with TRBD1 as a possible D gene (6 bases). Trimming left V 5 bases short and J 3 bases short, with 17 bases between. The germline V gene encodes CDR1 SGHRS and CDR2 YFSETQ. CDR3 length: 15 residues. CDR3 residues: CASRPRGNLDTEAFF. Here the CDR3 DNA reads TGCGCCAGCAGACCCAGGGGAAATTTGGACACTGAAGCTTTCTTT.

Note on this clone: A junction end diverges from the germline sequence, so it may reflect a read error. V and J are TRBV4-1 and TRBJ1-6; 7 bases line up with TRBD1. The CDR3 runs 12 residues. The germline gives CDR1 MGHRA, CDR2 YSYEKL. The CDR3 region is CASSQDGGQLAF. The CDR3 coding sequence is TGCGCCAGCAGCCAAGATGGGGGACAGCTAGCCTTT.

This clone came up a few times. CDR3 bases: TGTGCCTGGAGTGTAGGGCAGGGGGAGGAAGCTTTCTTT. Its translation: CAWSVGQGEEAFF. The chain employs TRBV30 and TRBJ1-1; 7 bases align to TRBD1. The J segment lost 8 bases and the V segment lost 0 bases, leaving 6 bases of the junction unmatched. This CDR3 has 13 residues. Germline V gives CDR1 GTSNPN, CDR2 SVGIG (reference sequence).

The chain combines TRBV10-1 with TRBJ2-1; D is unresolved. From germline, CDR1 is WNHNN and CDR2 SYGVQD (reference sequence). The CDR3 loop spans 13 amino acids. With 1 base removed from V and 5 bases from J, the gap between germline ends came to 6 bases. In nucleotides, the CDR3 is TGCGCCAGCAGTGAGTACTTCGACAATGAGCAGTTCTTC. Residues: CASSEYFDNEQFF.

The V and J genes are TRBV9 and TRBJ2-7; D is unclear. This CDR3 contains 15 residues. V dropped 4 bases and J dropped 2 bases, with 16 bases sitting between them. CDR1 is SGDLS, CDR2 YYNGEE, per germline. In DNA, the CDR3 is TGTGCCAGCAGCCCCTATCCTCCAGGTCCCTACGAGCAGTACTTC. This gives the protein CASSPYPPGPYEQYF.

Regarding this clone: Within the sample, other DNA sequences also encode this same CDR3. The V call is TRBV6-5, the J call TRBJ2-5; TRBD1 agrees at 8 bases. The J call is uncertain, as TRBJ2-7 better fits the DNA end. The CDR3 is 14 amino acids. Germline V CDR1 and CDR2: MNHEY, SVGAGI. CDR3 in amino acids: CASSYGQGSYEQYF. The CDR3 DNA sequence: TGTGCCAGCAGTTACGGACAGGGCTCCTACGAGCAGTACTTC.

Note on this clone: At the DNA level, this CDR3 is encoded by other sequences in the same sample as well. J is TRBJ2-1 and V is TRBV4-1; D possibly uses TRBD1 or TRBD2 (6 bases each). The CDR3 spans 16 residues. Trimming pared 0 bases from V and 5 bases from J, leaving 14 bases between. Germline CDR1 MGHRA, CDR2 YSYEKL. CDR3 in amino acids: CASSQDWAGEDNEQFF. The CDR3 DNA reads TGCGCCAGCAGCCAAGATTGGGCAGGGGAGGACAATGAGCAGTTCTTC.

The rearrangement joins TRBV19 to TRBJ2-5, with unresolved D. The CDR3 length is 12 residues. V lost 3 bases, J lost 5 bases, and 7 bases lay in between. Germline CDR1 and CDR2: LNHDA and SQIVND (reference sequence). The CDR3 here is CASSIDLETQYF. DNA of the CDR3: TGTGCCAGTAGTATCGATCTCGAGACCCAGTACTTC.

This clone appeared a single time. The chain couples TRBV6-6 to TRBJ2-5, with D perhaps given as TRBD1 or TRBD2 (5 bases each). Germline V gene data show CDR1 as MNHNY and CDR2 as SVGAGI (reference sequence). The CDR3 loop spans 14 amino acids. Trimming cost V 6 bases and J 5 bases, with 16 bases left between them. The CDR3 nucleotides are TGTGCCAGCAGCCCTTTTGGGGGAGAGGAGACCCAGTACTTC. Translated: CASSPFGGEETQYF.

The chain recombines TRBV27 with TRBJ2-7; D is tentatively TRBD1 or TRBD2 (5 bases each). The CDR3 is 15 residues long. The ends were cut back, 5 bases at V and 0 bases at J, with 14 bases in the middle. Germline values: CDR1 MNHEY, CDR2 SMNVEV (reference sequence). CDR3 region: CASSTRDGPSYEQYF. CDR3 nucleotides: TGTGCCAGCAGTACCCGGGACGGTCCCTCCTACGAGCAGTACTTC.

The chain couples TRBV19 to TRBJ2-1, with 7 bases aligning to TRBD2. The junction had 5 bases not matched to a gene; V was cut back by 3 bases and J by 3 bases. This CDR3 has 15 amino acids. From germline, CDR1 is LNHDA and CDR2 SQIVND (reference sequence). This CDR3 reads CASSIEGGFYNEQFF. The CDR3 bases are TGTGCCAGTAGTATTGAGGGAGGGTTCTACAATGAGCAGTTCTTC.

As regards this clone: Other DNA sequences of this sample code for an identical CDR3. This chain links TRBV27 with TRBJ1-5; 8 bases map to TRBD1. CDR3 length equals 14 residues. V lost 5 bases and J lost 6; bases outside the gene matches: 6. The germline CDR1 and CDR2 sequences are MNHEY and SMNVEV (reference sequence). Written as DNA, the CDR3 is TGTGCCAGCAGTCCAACAGGGGGATTTCAGCCCCAGCATTTT. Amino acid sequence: CASSPTGGFQPQHF.

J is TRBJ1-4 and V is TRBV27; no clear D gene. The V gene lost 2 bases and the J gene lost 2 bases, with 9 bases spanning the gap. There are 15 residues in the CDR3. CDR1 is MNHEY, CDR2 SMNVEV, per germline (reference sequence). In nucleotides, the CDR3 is TGTGCCAGCAGTTTACTTGGGCAGACTAATGAAAAACTGTTTTTT. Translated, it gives CASSLLGQTNEKLFF. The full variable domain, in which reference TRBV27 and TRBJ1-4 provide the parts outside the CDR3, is EAQVTQNPRYLITVTGKKLTVTCSQNMNHEYMSWYRQDPGLGLRQIYYSMNVEVTDKGDVPEGYKVSRKEKRNFPLILESPSPNQTSLYFCASSLLGQTNEKLFFGSGTQLSVL.

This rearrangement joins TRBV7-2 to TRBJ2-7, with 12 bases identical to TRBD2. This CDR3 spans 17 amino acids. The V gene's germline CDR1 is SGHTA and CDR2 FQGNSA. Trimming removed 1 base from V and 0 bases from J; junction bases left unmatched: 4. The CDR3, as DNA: TGTGCCAGCAGCTTAGGGGGACTAGCGGGTCTCTCCTACGAGCAGTACTTC. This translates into CASSLGGLAGLSYEQYF.

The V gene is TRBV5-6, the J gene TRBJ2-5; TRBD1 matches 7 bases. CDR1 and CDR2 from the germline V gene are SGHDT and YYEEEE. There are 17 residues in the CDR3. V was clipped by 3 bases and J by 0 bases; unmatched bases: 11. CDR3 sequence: CASSYGSRGQYQETQYF. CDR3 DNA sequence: TGTGCCAGCAGCTATGGGAGCAGGGGACAGTACCAAGAGACCCAGTACTTC.

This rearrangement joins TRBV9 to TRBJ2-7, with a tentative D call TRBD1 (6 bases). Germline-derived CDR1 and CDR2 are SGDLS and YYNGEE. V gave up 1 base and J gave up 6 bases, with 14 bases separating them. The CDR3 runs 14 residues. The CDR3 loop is CASSVTGSPLEQYF. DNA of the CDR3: TGTGCCAGCAGCGTAACAGGGTCCCCGCTCGAGCAGTACTTC.

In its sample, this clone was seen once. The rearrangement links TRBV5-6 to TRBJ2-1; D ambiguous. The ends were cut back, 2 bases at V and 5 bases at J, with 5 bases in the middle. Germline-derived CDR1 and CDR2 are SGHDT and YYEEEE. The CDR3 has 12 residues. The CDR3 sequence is CASSFINNEQFF. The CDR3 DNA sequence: TGTGCCAGCAGCTTCATAAACAATGAGCAGTTCTTC.

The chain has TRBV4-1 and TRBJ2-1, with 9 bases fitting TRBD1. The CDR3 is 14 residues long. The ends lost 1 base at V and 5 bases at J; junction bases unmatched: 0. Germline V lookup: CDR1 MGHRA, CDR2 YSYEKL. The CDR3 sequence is CASSQGQGDNEQFF. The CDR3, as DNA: TGCGCCAGCAGCCAAGGACAGGGGGACAATGAGCAGTTCTTC.

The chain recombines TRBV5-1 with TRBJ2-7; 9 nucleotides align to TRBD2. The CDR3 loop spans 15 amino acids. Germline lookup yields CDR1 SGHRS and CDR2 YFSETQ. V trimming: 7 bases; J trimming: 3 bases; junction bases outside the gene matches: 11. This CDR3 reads CASRRSSTSGYEQYF. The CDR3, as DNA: TGCGCCAGCCGCCGCTCCTCGACTAGCGGCTACGAGCAGTACTTC.

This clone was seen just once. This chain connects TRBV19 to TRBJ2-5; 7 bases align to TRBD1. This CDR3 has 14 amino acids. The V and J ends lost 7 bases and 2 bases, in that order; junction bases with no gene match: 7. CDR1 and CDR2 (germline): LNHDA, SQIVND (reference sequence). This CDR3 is CASNPGTAQETQYF. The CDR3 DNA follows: TGTGCCAGTAATCCCGGGACAGCTCAAGAGACCCAGTACTTC.

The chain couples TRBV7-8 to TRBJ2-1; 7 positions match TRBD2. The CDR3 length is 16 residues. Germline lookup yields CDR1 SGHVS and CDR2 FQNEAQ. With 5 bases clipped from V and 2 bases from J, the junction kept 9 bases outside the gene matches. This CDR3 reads CASSIVALAAYNEQFF. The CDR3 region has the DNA TGTGCCAGCAGCATTGTCGCGCTAGCGGCCTACAATGAGCAGTTCTTC.

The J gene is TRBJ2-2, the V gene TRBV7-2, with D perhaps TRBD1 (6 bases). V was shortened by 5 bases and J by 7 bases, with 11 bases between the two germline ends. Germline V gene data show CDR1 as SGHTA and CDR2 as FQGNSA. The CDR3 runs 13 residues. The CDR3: CASSIKGVGELFF. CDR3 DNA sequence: TGTGCCAGCAGCATCAAGGGGGTCGGGGAGCTGTTTTTT.

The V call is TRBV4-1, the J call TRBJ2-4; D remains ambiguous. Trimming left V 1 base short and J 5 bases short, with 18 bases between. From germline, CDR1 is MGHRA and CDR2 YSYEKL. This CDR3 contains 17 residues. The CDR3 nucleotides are TGCGCCAGCAGCCAAGTTTATCAGGCCGGTGGCGAAAACATTCAGTACTTC. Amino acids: CASSQVYQAGGENIQYF.

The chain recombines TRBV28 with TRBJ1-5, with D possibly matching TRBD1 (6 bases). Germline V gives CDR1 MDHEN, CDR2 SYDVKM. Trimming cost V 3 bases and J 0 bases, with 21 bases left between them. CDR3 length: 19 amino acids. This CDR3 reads CASSFDGTGGAYSNQPQHF. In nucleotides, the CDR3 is TGTGCCAGCAGTTTTGATGGGACTGGGGGGGCTTATAGCAATCAGCCCCAGCATTTT.

CDR3 bases: TGTGCCAGTAGTATAGACGGAAGCGGGGGGGCTGCAGATACGCAGTATTTT. Protein: CASSIDGSGGAADTQYF. J is TRBJ2-3 and V is TRBV19; 10 nucleotides agree with TRBD2. V was pared by 0 bases and J by 4 bases, with 7 bases of the junction left unmatched. CDR1 is LNHDA and CDR2 is SQIVND in the germline V gene (reference sequence). There are 17 residues in the CDR3.

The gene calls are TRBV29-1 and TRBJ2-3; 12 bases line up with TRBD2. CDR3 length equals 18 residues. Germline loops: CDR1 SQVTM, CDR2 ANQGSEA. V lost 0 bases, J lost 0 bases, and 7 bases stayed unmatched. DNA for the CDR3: TGCAGCGTTGAAGATCTTCTAGCGGGGGGGCCAAGCACAGATACGCAGTATTTT. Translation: CSVEDLLAGGPSTDTQYF.

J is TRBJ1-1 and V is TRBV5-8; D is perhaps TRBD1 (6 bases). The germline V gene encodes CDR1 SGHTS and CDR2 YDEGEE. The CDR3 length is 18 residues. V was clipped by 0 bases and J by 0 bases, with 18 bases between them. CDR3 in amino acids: CASSLGPGARVVNTEAFF. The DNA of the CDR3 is TGTGCCAGCAGCTTGGGCCCGGGGGCCCGAGTGGTGAACACTGAAGCTTTCTTT.